Shown below are 3 T cell receptor beta chains from a single sample sequenced in a study of cytomegalovirus exposure and HLA in healthy donors. The study ran its PCR with 60 Vbeta and 13 Jbeta primers. Sequencing used immunoSEQ multiplex PCR; TCRdb keeps in-frame clones, though not all of them. Altogether about 130,000 clones are present, over 70% being singletons, with the ten largest covering roughly 1.3%. What was sequenced was PBMCs. The receptors originated from a woman between 40 and 55 years old in good health and CMV-seronegative.

This clone appeared once. The gene calls are TRBV7-9 and TRBJ2-3; 8 nucleotides agree with TRBD2. The CDR3 sequence is 18 residues long. V lost 1 base to trimming and J lost 4 bases; unmatched junction nucleotides: 13. Germline CDR1 and CDR2: SEHNR and FQNEAQ (reference sequence). DNA of the CDR3: TGTGCCAGCAGCTTAGGGAAGGTAGGGACTAGATTGGCAGATACGCAGTATTTT. Protein product: CASSLGKVGTRLADTQYF.

The V and J genes are TRBV10-1 and TRBJ1-2; TRBD1 agrees at 7 bases. V trimming: 3 bases; J trimming: 7 bases; junction bases outside the gene matches: 8. Germline values: CDR1 WNHNN, CDR2 SYGVQD (reference sequence). The CDR3 consists of 14 residues. The CDR3 here is CASSDGQDVVGYTF. CDR3 DNA sequence: TGCGCCAGCAGTGACGGACAGGACGTTGTTGGCTACACCTTC.

This CDR3 is CASSPSMSSYNSPLHF. The CDR3 nucleotides are TGTGCCAGCAGCCCTTCGATGAGCTCCTATAATTCACCCCTCCACTTT. The chain couples TRBV5-4 to TRBJ1-6, with D unclear. The ends were cut back, 4 bases at V and 0 bases at J, with 11 bases in the middle. The CDR3 is 16 amino acids. CDR1 and CDR2 from the germline V gene are SGHNT and YYREEE (reference sequence).